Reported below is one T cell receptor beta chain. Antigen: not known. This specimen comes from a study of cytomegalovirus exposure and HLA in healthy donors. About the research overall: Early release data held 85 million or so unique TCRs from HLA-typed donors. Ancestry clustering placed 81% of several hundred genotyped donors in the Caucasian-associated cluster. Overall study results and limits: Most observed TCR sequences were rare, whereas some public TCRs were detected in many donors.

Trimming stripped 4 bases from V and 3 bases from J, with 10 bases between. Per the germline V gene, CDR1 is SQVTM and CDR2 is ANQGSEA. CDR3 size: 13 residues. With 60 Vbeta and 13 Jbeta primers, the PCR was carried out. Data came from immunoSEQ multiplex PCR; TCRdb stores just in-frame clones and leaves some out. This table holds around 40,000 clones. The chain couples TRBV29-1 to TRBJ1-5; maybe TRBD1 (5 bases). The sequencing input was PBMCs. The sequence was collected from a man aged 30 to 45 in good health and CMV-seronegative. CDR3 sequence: CSVGTGYNQPQHF. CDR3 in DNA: TGCAGCGTTGGTACAGGCTACAATCAGCCCCAGCATTTT.